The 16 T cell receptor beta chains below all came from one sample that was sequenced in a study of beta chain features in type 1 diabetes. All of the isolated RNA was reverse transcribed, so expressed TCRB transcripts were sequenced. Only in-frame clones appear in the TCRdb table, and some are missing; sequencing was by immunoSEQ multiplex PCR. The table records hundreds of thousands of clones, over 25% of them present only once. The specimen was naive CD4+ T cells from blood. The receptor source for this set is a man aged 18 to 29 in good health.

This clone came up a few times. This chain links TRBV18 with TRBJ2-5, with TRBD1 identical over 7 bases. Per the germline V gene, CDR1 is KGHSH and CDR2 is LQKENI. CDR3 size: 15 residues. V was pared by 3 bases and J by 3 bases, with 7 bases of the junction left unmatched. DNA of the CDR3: TGTGCCAGCTCACCTCCCGGGACAGTCAAAGAGACCCAGTACTTC. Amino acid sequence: CASSPPGTVKETQYF.

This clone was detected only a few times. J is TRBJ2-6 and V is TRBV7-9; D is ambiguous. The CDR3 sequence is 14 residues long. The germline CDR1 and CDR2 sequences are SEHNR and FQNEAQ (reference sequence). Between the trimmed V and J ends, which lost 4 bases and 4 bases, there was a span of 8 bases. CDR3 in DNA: TGTGCCAGCAGCTCCCCCCGCGGGGCCAACGTCCTGACTTTC. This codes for CASSSPRGANVLTF.

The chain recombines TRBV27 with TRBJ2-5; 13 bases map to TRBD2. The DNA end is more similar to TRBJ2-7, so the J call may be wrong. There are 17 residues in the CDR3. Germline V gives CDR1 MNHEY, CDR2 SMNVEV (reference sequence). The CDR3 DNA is TGTGCCAGCAGTATCGGGACTAGCGGGATAATTGCCTACGAGCAGTACTTC. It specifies CASSIGTSGIIAYEQYF.

CDR3 DNA: TGTGCCAGCATCACCTCGGACAGGGAAGGAGAGACCCAGTACTTC. It yields the protein CASITSDREGETQYF. The chain has TRBV28 and TRBJ2-5; 8 nucleotides align to TRBD1. The V gene's germline CDR1 is MDHEN and CDR2 SYDVKM. V lost 7 bases to trimming and J lost 4 bases; unmatched junction nucleotides: 11. This CDR3 contains 15 residues.

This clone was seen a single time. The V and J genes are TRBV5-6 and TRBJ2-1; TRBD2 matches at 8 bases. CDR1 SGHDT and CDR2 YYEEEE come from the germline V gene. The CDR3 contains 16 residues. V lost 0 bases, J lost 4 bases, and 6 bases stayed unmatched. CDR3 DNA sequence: TGTGCCAGCAGCTTGGATCCGGGAGGGCTGTACAATGAGCAGTTCTTC. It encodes CASSLDPGGLYNEQFF.

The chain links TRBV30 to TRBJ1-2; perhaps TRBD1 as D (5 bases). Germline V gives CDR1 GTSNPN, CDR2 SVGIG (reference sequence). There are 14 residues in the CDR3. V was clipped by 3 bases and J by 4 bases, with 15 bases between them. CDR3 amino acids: CAWSRDVSPYGYTF. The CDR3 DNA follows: TGTGCCTGGAGCCGGGACGTAAGTCCCTATGGCTACACCTTC.

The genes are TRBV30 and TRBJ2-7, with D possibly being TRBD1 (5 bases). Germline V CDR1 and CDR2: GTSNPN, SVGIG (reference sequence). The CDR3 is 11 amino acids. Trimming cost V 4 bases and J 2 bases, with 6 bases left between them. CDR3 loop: CAWTTAYEQYF. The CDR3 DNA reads TGTGCCTGGACGACAGCCTACGAGCAGTACTTC.

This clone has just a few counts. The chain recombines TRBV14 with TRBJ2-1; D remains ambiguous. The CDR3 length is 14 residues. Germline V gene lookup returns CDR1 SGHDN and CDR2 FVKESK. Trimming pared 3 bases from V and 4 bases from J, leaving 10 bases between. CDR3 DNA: TGTGCCAGCAGCCAGTACACTCCGTACAATGAGCAGTTCTTC. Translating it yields CASSQYTPYNEQFF.

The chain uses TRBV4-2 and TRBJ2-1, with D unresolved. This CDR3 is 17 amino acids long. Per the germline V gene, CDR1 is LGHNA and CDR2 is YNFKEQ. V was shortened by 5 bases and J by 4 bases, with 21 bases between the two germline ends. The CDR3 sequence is CASSLTVETSIYNEQFF. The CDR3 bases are TGTGCCAGCAGCTTAACGGTCGAAACTTCAATATACAATGAGCAGTTCTTC.

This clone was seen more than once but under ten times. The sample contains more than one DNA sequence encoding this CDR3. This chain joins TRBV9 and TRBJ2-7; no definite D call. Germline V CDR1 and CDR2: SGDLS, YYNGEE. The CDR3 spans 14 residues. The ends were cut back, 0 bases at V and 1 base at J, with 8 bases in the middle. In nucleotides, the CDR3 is TGTGCCAGCAGCGTAGAAGTCAGTTCCTACGAGCAGTACTTC. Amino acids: CASSVEVSSYEQYF.

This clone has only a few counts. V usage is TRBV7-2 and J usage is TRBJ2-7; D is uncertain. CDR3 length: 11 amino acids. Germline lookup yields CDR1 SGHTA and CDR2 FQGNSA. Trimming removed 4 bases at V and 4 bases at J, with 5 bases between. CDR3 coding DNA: TGTGCCAGCAGCTCGATATACGAGCAGTACTTC. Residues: CASSSIYEQYF.

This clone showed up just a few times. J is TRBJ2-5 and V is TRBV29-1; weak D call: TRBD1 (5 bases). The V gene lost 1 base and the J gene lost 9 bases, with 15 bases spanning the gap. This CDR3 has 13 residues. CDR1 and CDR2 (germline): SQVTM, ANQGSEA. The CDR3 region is CSVEVGPPGPQYF. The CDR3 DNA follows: TGCAGCGTTGAAGTGGGGCCTCCCGGGCCCCAGTACTTC. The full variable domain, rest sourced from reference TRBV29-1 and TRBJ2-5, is SAVISQKPSRDICQRGTSLTIQCQVDSQVTMMFWYRQQPGQSLTLIATANQGSEATYESGFVIDKFPISRPNLTFSTLTVSNMSPEDSSIYLCSVEVGPPGPQYFGPGTRLLVL.

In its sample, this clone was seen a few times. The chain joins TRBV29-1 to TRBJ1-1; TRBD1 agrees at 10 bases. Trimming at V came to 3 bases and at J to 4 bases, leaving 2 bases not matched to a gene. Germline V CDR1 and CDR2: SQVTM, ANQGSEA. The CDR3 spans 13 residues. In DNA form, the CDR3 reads TGCAGCGTTGACTGGACAGGGGGCACTGAAGCTTTCTTT. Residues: CSVDWTGGTEAFF.

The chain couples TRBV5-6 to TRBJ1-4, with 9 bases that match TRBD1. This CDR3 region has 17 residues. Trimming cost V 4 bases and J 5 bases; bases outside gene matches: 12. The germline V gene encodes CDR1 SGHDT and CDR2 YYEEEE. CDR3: CASSPGQGRLGNEKLFF. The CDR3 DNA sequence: TGTGCCAGCAGCCCCGGACAGGGGAGATTGGGGAATGAAAAACTGTTTTTT.

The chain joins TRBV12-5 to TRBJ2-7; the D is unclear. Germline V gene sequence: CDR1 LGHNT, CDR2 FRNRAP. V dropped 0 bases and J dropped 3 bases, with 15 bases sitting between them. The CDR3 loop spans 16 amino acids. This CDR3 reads CASGLVLGSENYEQYF. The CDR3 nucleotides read TGTGCTAGTGGTTTGGTACTTGGGTCAGAAAACTACGAGCAGTACTTC.

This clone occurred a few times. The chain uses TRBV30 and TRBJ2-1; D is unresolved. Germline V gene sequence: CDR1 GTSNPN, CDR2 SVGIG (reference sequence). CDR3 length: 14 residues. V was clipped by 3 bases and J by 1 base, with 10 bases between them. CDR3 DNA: TGTGCCTGGAGGAAGCGTGGGTCCTACAATGAGCAGTTCTTC. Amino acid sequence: CAWRKRGSYNEQFF. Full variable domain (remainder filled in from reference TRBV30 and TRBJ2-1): SQTIHQWPATLVQPVGSPLSLECTVEGTSNPNLYWYRQAAGRGLQLLFYSVGIGQISSEVPQNLSASRPQDRQFILSSKKLLLSDSGFYLCAWRKRGSYNEQFFGPGTRLTVL.